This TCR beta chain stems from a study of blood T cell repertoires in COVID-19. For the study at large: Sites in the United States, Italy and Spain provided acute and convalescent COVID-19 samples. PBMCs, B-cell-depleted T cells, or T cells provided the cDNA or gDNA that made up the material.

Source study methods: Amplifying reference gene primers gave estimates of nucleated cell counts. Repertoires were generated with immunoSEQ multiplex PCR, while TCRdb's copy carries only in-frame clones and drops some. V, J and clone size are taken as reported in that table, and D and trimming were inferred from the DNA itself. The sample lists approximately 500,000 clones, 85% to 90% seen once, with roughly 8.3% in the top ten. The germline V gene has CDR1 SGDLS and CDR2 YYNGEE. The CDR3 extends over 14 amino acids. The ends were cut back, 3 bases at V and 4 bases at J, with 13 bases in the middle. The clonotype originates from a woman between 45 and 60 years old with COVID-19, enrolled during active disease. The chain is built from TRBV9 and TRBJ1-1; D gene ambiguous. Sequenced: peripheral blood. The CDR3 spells CASSGVGSRTEAFF. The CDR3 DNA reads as TGTGCCAGCAGCGGGGTAGGGAGTCGCACTGAAGCTTTCTTT.